A single sample is the source of the 5 T cell receptor beta chains below, sequenced in a study of early T cells in non-severe SARS-CoV-2 infection. In TCRdb, the 5' RACE reads were re-called with MiXCR into one record per CDR3 protein. The sample shows about 83,000 distinct CDR3 sequences, more than 9% of them seen only once. This specimen was whole blood, taken at baseline. Receptors were obtained from an adult who was a healthcare worker with PCR-confirmed SARS-CoV-2 infection or an uninfected control (not recorded which).

The chain links TRBV12-3 or TRBV12-4 to TRBJ1-1, with 7 bases matching TRBD1. This CDR3 spans 16 amino acids. J was trimmed by 5 bases and V by 5 bases; bases with no gene match: 14. The CDR3 spells CASSPDRERVGTEAFF. The CDR3 DNA sequence: TGTGCCAGCAGTCCCGACAGGGAGAGAGTTGGTACTGAAGCTTTCTTT.

This clonotype was detected a few times. The V call is TRBV30, the J call TRBJ2-1, with 10 bases that match TRBD1. CDR1 is GTSNPN and CDR2 is SVGIG in the germline V gene (reference sequence). J gave up 6 bases and V 5 bases, and 7 bases lay outside the gene matches. This CDR3 region has 14 residues. CDR3 DNA: TGTGCCTGGGGCGGGACAGGGGTTCTCAATGAGCAGTTCTTC. It yields the protein CAWGGTGVLNEQFF.

There are many counts of this clonotype. This sequence joins TRBV5-1 and TRBJ2-1, with 10 bases identical to TRBD2. The germline V gene encodes CDR1 SGHRS and CDR2 YFSETQ. V trimming: 6 bases; J trimming: 15 bases; junction bases outside the gene matches: 15. The CDR3 loop spans 14 amino acids. As DNA, the CDR3 is TGCGCCAGCACCCCTCTAGCGGGAGTGTGGGAAGCGTTCTTC. It translates to CASTPLAGVWEAFF.

The table lists this clonotype with many counts. V is TRBV7-9 and J is TRBJ2-2; D is unclear. Trimming removed 0 bases from V and 5 bases from J, with 7 bases in between. CDR1 and CDR2 from the germline V gene are SEHNR and FQNEAQ (reference sequence). This CDR3 comprises 14 residues. The CDR3 DNA reads as TGTGCCAGCAGCTTAGCGGTTGAGACCGGGGAGCTGTTTTTT. This encodes CASSLAVETGELFF.

The rearrangement joins TRBV10-3 to TRBJ2-3, with TRBD1 identical over 9 bases. Trimming removed 10 bases from V and 5 bases from J; junction bases left unmatched: 4. The CDR3 length is 12 residues. Germline lookup yields CDR1 ENHRY and CDR2 SYGVKD. CDR3 nucleotide sequence: TGTGCCACCGAGGGACAGGGAGATACGCAGTATTTT. Translation gives CATEGQGDTQYF.